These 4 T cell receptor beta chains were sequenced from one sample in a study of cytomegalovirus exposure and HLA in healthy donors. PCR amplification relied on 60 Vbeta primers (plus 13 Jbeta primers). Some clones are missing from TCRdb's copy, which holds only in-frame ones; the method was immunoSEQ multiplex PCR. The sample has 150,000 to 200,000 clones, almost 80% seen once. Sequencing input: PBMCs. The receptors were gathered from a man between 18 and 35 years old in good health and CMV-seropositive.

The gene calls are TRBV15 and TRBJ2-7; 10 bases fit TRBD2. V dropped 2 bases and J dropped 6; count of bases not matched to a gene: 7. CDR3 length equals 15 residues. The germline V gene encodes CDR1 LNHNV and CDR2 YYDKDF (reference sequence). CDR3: CATSRISGRASEQYF. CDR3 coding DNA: TGTGCCACCAGCAGAATAAGCGGGAGGGCGTCCGAGCAGTACTTC.

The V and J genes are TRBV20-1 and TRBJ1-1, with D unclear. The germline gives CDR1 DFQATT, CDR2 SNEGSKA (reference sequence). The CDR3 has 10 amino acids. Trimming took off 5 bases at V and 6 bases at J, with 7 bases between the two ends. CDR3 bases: TGCAGTGCTGCGAGGTCTGAAGCTTTCTTT. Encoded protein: CSAARSEAFF.

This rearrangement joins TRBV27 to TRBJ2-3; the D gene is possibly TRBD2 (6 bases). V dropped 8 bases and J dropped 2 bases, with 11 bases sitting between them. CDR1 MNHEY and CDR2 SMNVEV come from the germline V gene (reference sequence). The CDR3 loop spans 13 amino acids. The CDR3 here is CASGSGLTDTQYF. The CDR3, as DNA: TGTGCCAGCGGTAGCGGACTCACAGATACGCAGTATTTT.

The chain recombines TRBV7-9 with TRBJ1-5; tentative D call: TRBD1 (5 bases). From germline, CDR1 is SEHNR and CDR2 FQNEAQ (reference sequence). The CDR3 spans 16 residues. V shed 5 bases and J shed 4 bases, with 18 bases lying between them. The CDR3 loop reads CASSRAGRGGNQPQHF. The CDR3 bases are TGTGCCAGCAGCCGAGCGGGCCGGGGGGGAAATCAGCCCCAGCATTTT.